Here is one T cell receptor beta chain with its context. Its antigen remains unidentified. The trim removed 3 bases at V and 6 bases at J, leaving 7 bases unmatched. The CDR3 extends over 15 amino acids. CDR1 is SEHNR, CDR2 FQNEAQ, per germline (reference sequence). The table came from immunoSEQ multiplex PCR; TCRdb's copy has only in-frame clones and leaves some out. The sample shows tens of thousands of clones, 88% of them seen only once. These data are taken from a study of OX40 agonist ivuxolimab in advanced cancers. Study-wide background: Every 2 weeks, patients got intravenous ivuxolimab at one of six dose levels (0.01-10 mg/kg). Subjects had a mean age of around 60 years, with a range of roughly 20 to 79; just over 80% were male. Earlier treatment with anti-PD-1, anti-PD-L1 or anti-CTLA-4 was permitted, and less than 50% had received some. Study findings and constraints: Averaged across samples, CD8+ T cells carried more expanded clones than CD4+ did.

This chain connects TRBV7-9 to TRBJ2-2; 7 nucleotides align to TRBD2. Source: CD4+ or CD8+ T cells sorted from blood, taken in a trial of the OX40 agonist ivuxolimab. This sequence was found in an adult with an advanced solid tumor such as melanoma, head and neck, liver or kidney cancer. CDR3 protein: CASSFRAGVSGELFF. The CDR3 DNA follows: TGTGCCAGCAGCTTCAGGGCGGGAGTTTCCGGGGAGCTGTTTTTT.